This T cell receptor beta chain was sequenced during a study of blood T cell repertoires in COVID-19. Whole-study context: Spain, Italy and the United States supplied samples that represented acute and convalescent COVID-19.

Germline V gene sequence: CDR1 LNHDA, CDR2 SQIVND (reference sequence). The CDR3 consists of 15 residues. Trimming removed 8 bases at V and 1 base at J, with 15 bases between. In the original analysis: Amplification from reference gene primers served as the basis for estimated nucleated cell counts. Sequenced by immunoSEQ multiplex PCR; TCRdb stores in-frame clones only, minus some. V, J and clone size derive from that table, while D and trimming were established from the DNA sequence. The repertoire holds 56,000 or so clones, with about 90% as singletons. The TCR comes from a human donor in a cohort sampled during active COVID-19. Sequencing was carried out using peripheral blood. The rearrangement links TRBV19 to TRBJ1-5; maybe TRBD1 (6 bases). DNA for the CDR3: TGTGCCAGTGTCCGCCAGGGGAGCAGCAATCAGCCCCAGCATTTT. This codes for CASVRQGSSNQPQHF.